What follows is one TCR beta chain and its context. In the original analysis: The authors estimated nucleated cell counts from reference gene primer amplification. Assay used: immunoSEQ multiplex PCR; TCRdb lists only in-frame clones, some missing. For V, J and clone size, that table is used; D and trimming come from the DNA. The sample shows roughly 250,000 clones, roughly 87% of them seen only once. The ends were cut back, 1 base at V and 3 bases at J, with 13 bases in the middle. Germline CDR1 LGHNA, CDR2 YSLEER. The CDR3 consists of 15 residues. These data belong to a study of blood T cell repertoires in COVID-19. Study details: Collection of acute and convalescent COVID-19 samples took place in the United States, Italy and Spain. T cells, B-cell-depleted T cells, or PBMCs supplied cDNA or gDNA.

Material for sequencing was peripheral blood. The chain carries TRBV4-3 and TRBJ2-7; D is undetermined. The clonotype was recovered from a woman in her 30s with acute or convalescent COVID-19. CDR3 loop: CASSQVGTAVYEQYF. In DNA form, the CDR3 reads TGCGCCAGCAGCCAAGTAGGAACAGCCGTCTACGAGCAGTACTTC.